This T cell receptor beta chain was recovered during a study of shared clonotypes between healthy human individuals. The wider study: Per-donor plates numbered three CD4 naive, three CD4 memory, two CD8 naive and one CD8 memory. Study-level points and caveats: Represented diversity (both genetic and exposure-history) was limited by the small number of donors. It was only blood that was sampled, and tissue repertoires likely differ.

This CDR3 has 12 residues. From germline, CDR1 is LNHDA and CDR2 SQIVND (reference sequence). V lost 7 bases and J lost 4, with 9 bases in between. Profiling relied on immunoSEQ multiplex PCR, and the TCRdb table lists in-frame clones only, not all of them. The repertoire holds about 1.5 million clones, with 98% as singletons. Concerning this clone itself: What it binds is unknown.

This receptor was obtained from a man younger than 40 in good health. This sequence joins TRBV19 and TRBJ2-3; tentatively, D is TRBD1 (5 bases). The material sequenced was naive CD4+ T cells sorted from blood. Subset described: CD45RA+ positively selected. CDR3 protein: CASISRADTQYF. DNA for the CDR3: TGTGCCAGTATTTCCAGGGCAGATACGCAGTATTTT.